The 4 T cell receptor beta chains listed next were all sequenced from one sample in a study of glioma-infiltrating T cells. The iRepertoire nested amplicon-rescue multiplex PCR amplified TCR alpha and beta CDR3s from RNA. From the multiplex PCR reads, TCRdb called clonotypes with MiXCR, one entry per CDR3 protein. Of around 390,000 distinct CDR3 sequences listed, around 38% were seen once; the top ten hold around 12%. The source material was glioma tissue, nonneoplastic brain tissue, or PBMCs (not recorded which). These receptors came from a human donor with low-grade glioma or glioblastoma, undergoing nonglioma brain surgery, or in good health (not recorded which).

CDR3 sequence reads: CASRTLTGTGAYNEQFF. CDR3 nucleotides: TGTGCCAGCAGGACCTTAACCGGGACAGGGGCCTACAATGAGCAGTTCTTC. V usage is TRBV28 and J usage is TRBJ2-1, with 10 bases fitting TRBD1. The germline gives CDR1 MDHEN, CDR2 SYDVKM. After removal of 6 bases from V and 2 bases from J, the junction contained 10 bases not matched to a gene. The CDR3 extends over 17 amino acids. Full variable domain (remainder filled in from reference TRBV28 and TRBJ2-1): DVKVTQSSRYLVKRTGEKVFLECVQDMDHENMFWYRQDPGLGLRLIYFSYDVKMKEKGDIPEGYSVSREKKERFSLILESASTNQTSMYLCASRTLTGTGAYNEQFFGPGTRLTVL.

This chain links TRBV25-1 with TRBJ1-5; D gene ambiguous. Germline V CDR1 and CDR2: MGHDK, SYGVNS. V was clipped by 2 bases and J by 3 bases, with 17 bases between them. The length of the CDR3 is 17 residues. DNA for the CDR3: TGTGCCAGCAGTGAACCAAGACCAACAAAGGACAATCAGCCCCAGCATTTT. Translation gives CASSEPRPTKDNQPQHF.

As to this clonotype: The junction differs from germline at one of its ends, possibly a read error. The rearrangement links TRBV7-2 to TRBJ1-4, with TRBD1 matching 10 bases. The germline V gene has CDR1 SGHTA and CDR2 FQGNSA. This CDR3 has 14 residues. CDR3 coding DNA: TGTGCCAGCGGCTTCCGGGACAGGGGCGAAAAACTGTTTTTT. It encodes CASGFRDRGEKLFF. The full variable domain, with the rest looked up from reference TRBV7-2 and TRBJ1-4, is GAGVSQSPSNKVTEKGKDVELRCDPISGHTALYWYRQSLGQGLEFLIYFQGNSAPDKSGLPSDRFSAERTGGSVSTLTIQRTQQEDSAVYLCASGFRDRGEKLFFGSGTQLSVL.

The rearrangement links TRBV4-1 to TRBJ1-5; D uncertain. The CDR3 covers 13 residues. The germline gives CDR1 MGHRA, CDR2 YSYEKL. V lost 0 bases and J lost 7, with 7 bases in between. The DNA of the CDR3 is TGCGCCAGCAGCCAAGAACCCTACCAGCCCCAGCATTTT. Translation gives CASSQEPYQPQHF.